The TCR beta chain under discussion was sequenced for a study of tumor and adjacent non-tumor tissue in lung cancer. In the study overall: Each sample yielded around 4 million productive TCRbeta reads on average.

V gave up 6 bases and J gave up 3 bases, with 18 bases separating them. The CDR3 is made up of 15 amino acids. Germline CDR1 is DFQATT and CDR2 is SNEGSKA (reference sequence). As concerns this clonotype: As yet, its antigen is unknown.

The library came from three nested PCR rounds adapted from ARM-PCR protocols. MiXCR was run by TCRdb on the multiplex PCR reads, yielding one entry per CDR3 protein. The table has roughly 200,000 distinct CDR3 sequences, 71% seen once. No cell sorting was done before RNA was extracted from the tissue. Study observations and caveats: Significantly higher TCR diversity was found in tumor than normal lung. Patients with more diverse tumor TCRs had worse survival. In normal lung, the top 100 clones were significantly more dominant than in tumor.

This TCR was sampled from a man in his sixties with non-small cell lung cancer. Source material: lung tumor tissue. V usage is TRBV20-1 and J usage is TRBJ2-1; a weak D match, TRBD2 (5 bases). The CDR3: CSAPHSARVYNEQFF. The CDR3 DNA follows: TGCAGTGCCCCGCACTCGGCGAGGGTCTACAATGAGCAGTTCTTC.